This T cell receptor beta chain originates from a study of blood T cell repertoires in COVID-19 (dated by TCRdb to 2020 to 2022). Turning to the overall study: Collaborator samples came from the United States, Italy and Spain and covered acute and convalescent phases of COVID-19. The material from the prospective study consisted of cDNA or gDNA derived from T cells, B-cell-depleted T cells, or PBMCs. The dataset comprised deeply sampled blood TCRbeta repertoires from subjects exposed to, actively infected with, or recovered from COVID-19. The repertoires were released in a freely available public database meant as a resource for research on the immune response to SARS-CoV-2. Samples came from the ongoing ImmuneRACE study (first 160 participants) plus 1,254 subjects from 6 global collaborators. The sample metadata nearly always contained a de-identified subject ID, COVID-19 status, age in years and sex. Where HLA class I and class II types were available, the types were taken from metadata supplied by the sample provider, not from assay-based typing. General study outcomes and caveats: The quantity of clinical and demographic metadata differed by source and by participant and was supplied without curation.

TCRbeta CDR3 regions were amplified from genomic DNA using the immunoSEQ Assay, a bias-controlled multiplex PCR. Processing in the source paper ran as follows. Nucleated cell counts per sample were estimated from amplification of reference gene primers within the assay. Sequence reads were collapsed and filtered to measure the absolute abundance of every unique TCRbeta CDR3 rearrangement. For each sample, productive Simpson clonality was calculated as the square root of Simpson's diversity index over productive rearrangements. In its TCRdb copy, this immuneACCESS table keeps in-frame sequences only and misses some clones. Where compared with another copy, unresolved V genes explain less than half of these, and the others have no known cause. That table gives V, J and clone size, and the DNA gave D and trimming. The sample profile shows hundreds of thousands of clones; 65% to 90% of them were found once. The ten largest clonotypes hold around 6.8% of the sample.

With regard to this clone: Its antigen target is currently unknown. The record has no base qualities; no much larger clone is one base away.

The CDR3, cysteine through phenylalanine, is 14 amino acids long. Only the CDR3 DNA is retained, 42 bases long and in frame from the first base. V is pared back by 2 bases and J by 6 bases, with 13 bases lying between the germline termini. CDR1 and CDR2 are read off the germline V gene as MNHNS and SASEGT. Each collaborating institution followed its own protocols to collect whole blood in K2EDTA tubes. For TCRbeta analysis, collaborators shipped samples as frozen whole blood, isolated PBMCs, or DNA extracted from either of those sample types. This TCR was sampled from a woman aged 45 to 65 with acute or convalescent COVID-19. The chain links TRBV6-1 with TRBJ1-1; tentative D gene TRBD1, with 5 bases matching. Sequencing was carried out using peripheral blood. The CDR3 is CASSERGGRPEAFF. The DNA sequence is as follows: TGTGCCAGCAGTGAACGGGGGGGTCGGCCTGAAGCTTTCTTT.